Shown below are 30 T cell receptor beta chains from a single sample sequenced in a study of blood T cell repertoires in COVID-19. Measured with immunoSEQ multiplex PCR; TCRdb has only the in-frame clones, and not every one. Among 200,000 to 250,000 clones listed, nearly 90% were seen once. Sequencing input: peripheral blood. The receptors stem from a woman aged 18-29 years who had recovered from COVID-19.

The chain couples TRBV19 to TRBJ2-7; 9 bases align to TRBD2. The germline CDR1 and CDR2 sequences are LNHDA and SQIVND (reference sequence). The length of the CDR3 is 14 residues. Trimming took 5 bases from V and 2 from J; bases not matched to a gene: 4. CDR3 sequence (DNA): TGTGCCAGTAGTTTGGTAGCGGGAGCCTACGAGCAGTACTTC. Its protein product is CASSLVAGAYEQYF. Looking up the rest from reference TRBV19 and TRBJ2-7 gives the full variable domain: DGGITQSPKYLFRKEGQNVTLSCEQNLNHDAMYWYRQDPGQGLRLIYYSQIVNDFQKGDIAEGYSVSREKKESFPLTVTSAQKNPTAFYLCASSLVAGAYEQYFGPGTRLTVT.

J is TRBJ1-5 and V is TRBV4-1; possible D gene TRBD1, 5 bases. The CDR3 extends over 16 amino acids. Trimming took off 0 bases at V and 4 bases at J, with 13 bases between the two ends. Per the germline V gene, CDR1 is MGHRA and CDR2 is YSYEKL. CDR3 nucleotides: TGCGCCAGCAGCCAAGATTCGGCAGGGAGGAATCAGCCCCAGCATTTT. Protein product: CASSQDSAGRNQPQHF.

The chain recombines TRBV13 with TRBJ2-7; 7 nucleotides match TRBD1. CDR1 is PRHDT and CDR2 is FYEKMQ in the germline V gene (reference sequence). The CDR3 runs to 17 residues. V lost 5 bases to trimming and J lost 3 bases; unmatched junction nucleotides: 16. Here the CDR3 DNA reads TGTGCCAGCAGCCCGCCAGTGGGGGACAGTTCGAACTACGAGCAGTACTTC. Residues: CASSPPVGDSSNYEQYF.

The V call is TRBV6-6, the J call TRBJ2-7, with 11 bases aligning to TRBD2. CDR3 length: 16 amino acids. The J segment lost 2 bases and the V segment lost 6 bases, leaving 9 bases of the junction unmatched. In germline, CDR1 is MNHNY, CDR2 SVGAGI (reference sequence). The CDR3 reads CASRGTSGVDTYEQYF. CDR3 coding DNA: TGTGCCAGCAGGGGGACTAGCGGAGTAGATACCTACGAGCAGTACTTC.

The chain uses TRBV2 and TRBJ2-1, with 10 bases fitting TRBD1. The ends lost 10 bases at V and 7 bases at J; junction bases unmatched: 7. From germline, CDR1 is SNHLY and CDR2 FYNNEI. The CDR3 sequence is 13 residues long. CDR3: CAKTGGVTNEQFF. The DNA of the CDR3 is TGTGCCAAGACAGGGGGCGTTACGAATGAGCAGTTCTTC.

The gene calls are TRBV19 and TRBJ2-2; D is uncertain. The CDR3 contains 14 residues. Germline V gene sequence: CDR1 LNHDA, CDR2 SQIVND (reference sequence). V was cut by 9 bases and J by 3 bases, with 14 bases left in between. CDR3 sequence reads: CASDRQAYTGELFF. As DNA, the CDR3 is TGTGCCAGCGATCGGCAGGCGTACACCGGGGAGCTGTTTTTT.

The chain couples TRBV9 to TRBJ2-3; 10 nucleotides agree with TRBD2. CDR1 is SGDLS, CDR2 YYNGEE, per germline. Trimming removed 5 bases from V and 5 bases from J; junction bases left unmatched: 8. The CDR3 spans 15 residues. The CDR3 loop is CASRASGSIVDTQYF. The DNA of the CDR3 is TGTGCCAGCAGGGCTAGCGGGAGCATCGTAGATACGCAGTATTTT.

This clone was counted between two and nine times. The rearrangement joins TRBV24-1 to TRBJ2-1; TRBD2 matches at 7 bases. J was trimmed by 6 bases and V by 5 bases; bases with no gene match: 3. The CDR3 runs 13 residues. Germline V gene data show CDR1 as KGHDR and CDR2 as SFDVKD. DNA of the CDR3: TGTGCCACCAGTGGTGGCGGGAGCAATGAGCAGTTCTTC. Encoded protein: CATSGGGSNEQFF.

This sequence joins TRBV19 and TRBJ1-1, with no clear D. There are 13 residues in the CDR3. The ends were cut back, 2 bases at V and 1 base at J, with 5 bases in the middle. CDR1 LNHDA and CDR2 SQIVND come from the germline V gene (reference sequence). CDR3 region: CASSITANTEAFF. CDR3 nucleotide sequence: TGTGCCAGTAGTATAACAGCGAACACTGAAGCTTTCTTT.

The chain's CDR3 is CASSPPRGDEAFF. CDR3 bases: TGTGCCAGCAGCCCGCCCCGGGGAGATGAAGCTTTCTTT. The chain employs TRBV7-8 and TRBJ1-1; D gene ambiguous. V was cut by 5 bases and J by 7 bases, with 14 bases left in between. This CDR3 spans 13 amino acids. Germline V CDR1 and CDR2: SGHVS, FQNEAQ.

The chain is built from TRBV14 and TRBJ2-7, with 9 bases lining up with TRBD1. The CDR3 sequence is 15 residues long. CDR1 is SGHDN, CDR2 FVKESK, per germline. The trim removed 2 bases at V and 3 bases at J, leaving 5 bases unmatched. CDR3 sequence: CASSQLGTGFYEQYF. The DNA of the CDR3 is TGTGCCAGCAGCCAACTTGGGACAGGGTTCTACGAGCAGTACTTC. Based on the CDR3 plus reference TRBV14 and TRBJ2-7, the full variable domain is EAGVTQFPSHSVIEKGQTVTLRCDPISGHDNLYWYRRVMGKEIKFLLHFVKESKQDESGMPNNRFLAERTGGTYSTLKVQPAELEDSGVYFCASSQLGTGFYEQYFGPGTRLTVT.

The chain employs TRBV10-3 and TRBJ1-5; the D is unclear. Germline V CDR1 and CDR2: ENHRY, SYGVKD. V was clipped by 3 bases and J by 1 base, with 10 bases between them. The CDR3 runs 15 residues. CDR3 nucleotides: TGTGCCATCAGTGACGACGGAGGCAGCAATCAGCCCCAGCATTTT. It encodes CAISDDGGSNQPQHF.

J is TRBJ2-7 and V is TRBV5-1; TRBD2 agrees at 12 bases. The CDR3 sequence is 16 residues long. Looked up from germline, CDR1 is SGHRS and CDR2 is YFSETQ. After removal of 2 bases from V and 5 bases from J, the junction contained 8 bases not matched to a gene. For the CDR3, the DNA is TGCGCCAGCAGCTTCGTTCCTAGCGGGAGGGCTGACGAGCAGTACTTC. Its protein is CASSFVPSGRADEQYF.

The gene calls are TRBV6-1 and TRBJ2-1; TRBD2 matches 9 bases. V gave up 2 bases and J gave up 6 bases; unmatched junction bases: 8. The germline CDR1 and CDR2 sequences are MNHNS and SASEGT. This CDR3 has 16 amino acids. CDR3 amino acids: CASSEKRLAGPNEQFF. The CDR3 DNA sequence: TGTGCCAGCAGTGAAAAAAGGCTAGCGGGACCCAATGAGCAGTTCTTC.

In its sample, this clone was seen once. The chain links TRBV28 to TRBJ2-5; tentative D call: TRBD1 (6 bases). Germline CDR1 is MDHEN and CDR2 is SYDVKM. This CDR3 is 14 amino acids long. V was shortened by 7 bases and J by 4 bases, with 16 bases between the two germline ends. Here the CDR3 DNA reads TGTGCCAGCATTCCCGGACAGAAGGGAGAGACCCAGTACTTC. Its translation: CASIPGQKGETQYF.

J is TRBJ1-1 and V is TRBV2; a weak D match, TRBD1 (6 bases). This CDR3 is built from 14 residues. Looked up from germline, CDR1 is SNHLY and CDR2 is FYNNEI. V lost 5 bases to trimming and J lost 4 bases, with 14 bases between them. The CDR3 is CASSSDSWSTEAFF. In DNA, the CDR3 is TGTGCCAGCAGTTCGGACAGCTGGAGCACTGAAGCTTTCTTT.

This chain uses TRBV12-3 or TRBV12-4 with TRBJ1-1; a weak D match, TRBD1 (5 bases). The CDR3 is made up of 13 amino acids. Trimming shortened V by 3 bases and J by 4 bases, and 9 bases separated the two germline ends. The CDR3: CASSFTGTTEAFF. CDR3 coding DNA: TGTGCCAGCAGTTTTACAGGTACCACTGAAGCTTTCTTT.

J is TRBJ1-1 and V is TRBV5-1, with 7 bases identical to TRBD1. There are 13 residues in the CDR3. J lost 7 bases, V lost 1 base, and 4 bases had no gene match. CDR1 SGHRS and CDR2 YFSETQ come from the germline V gene. CDR3 protein: CASSLSQGSEAFF. In DNA form, the CDR3 reads TGCGCCAGCAGCTTGTCACAGGGGAGTGAAGCTTTCTTT.

The V gene is TRBV4-3, the J gene TRBJ1-1; D possibly corresponds to TRBD1 (6 bases). V was pared by 1 base and J by 5 bases, with 14 bases between. There are 15 residues in the CDR3. CDR1 and CDR2 (germline): LGHNA, YSLEER. The CDR3 coding sequence is TGCGCCAGCAGCCAAGTCCCAGGGGTGAGAACTGAAGCTTTCTTT. This sequence encodes CASSQVPGVRTEAFF.

The rearrangement links TRBV5-1 to TRBJ2-1; tentative D call: TRBD2 (5 bases). The germline gives CDR1 SGHRS, CDR2 YFSETQ. CDR3 size: 11 residues. Trimming cost V 1 base and J 9 bases, with 5 bases left between them. CDR3 in amino acids: CASSLRGEQFF. CDR3 nucleotide sequence: TGCGCCAGCAGCTTGCGGGGTGAGCAGTTCTTC.

The chain carries TRBV9 and TRBJ2-3; 9 bases fit TRBD2. Trimming cost V 6 bases and J 6 bases; bases outside gene matches: 29. CDR3 size: 21 residues. Germline V CDR1 and CDR2: SGDLS, YYNGEE. CDR3 region: CASIPRGVAGARWILSDTQYF. DNA for the CDR3: TGTGCCAGCATCCCCAGGGGGGTAGCGGGAGCACGTTGGATTTTGTCGGATACGCAGTATTTT.

This clone has more than one count but fewer than ten. The chain carries TRBV30 and TRBJ1-2, with D perhaps TRBD1 (5 bases). This CDR3 is 13 amino acids long. Germline V CDR1 and CDR2: GTSNPN, SVGIG (reference sequence). V lost 5 bases, J lost 3 bases, and 13 bases lay in between. The CDR3 DNA reads as TGTGCCTGGCGTGAGGGGCTTGACTATGGCTACACCTTC. The encoded protein is CAWREGLDYGYTF.

The V and J genes are TRBV4-3 and TRBJ2-7; D gene uncertain. Trimming shortened V by 2 bases and J by 2 bases, and 7 bases separated the two germline ends. The CDR3 sequence is 13 residues long. Germline V CDR1 and CDR2: LGHNA, YSLEER. CDR3 DNA sequence: TGCGCCAGCAGCCAAAGCACAGCCTACGAGCAGTACTTC. This sequence encodes CASSQSTAYEQYF.

The chain recombines TRBV11-2 with TRBJ1-1; D perhaps matches TRBD1 (6 bases). Germline V lookup: CDR1 SGHAT, CDR2 FQNNGV. CDR3 length: 14 residues. V lost 2 bases and J lost 7, with 14 bases in between. The CDR3 region is CASSLILDSFEAFF. For the CDR3, the DNA is TGTGCCAGCAGCTTAATTTTGGACAGCTTTGAAGCTTTCTTT.

This clone was found a few times. The rearrangement uses TRBV11-2 and TRBJ2-2; D remains unclear. Trimming pared 0 bases from V and 7 bases from J, leaving 3 bases between. The V gene's germline CDR1 is SGHAT and CDR2 FQNNGV. CDR3 size: 12 residues. The CDR3 bases are TGTGCCAGCAGCTTAGATATCGGGGAGCTGTTTTTT. This sequence encodes CASSLDIGELFF.

In this sample, this clone turned up once. The chain combines TRBV9 with TRBJ2-3; D may be TRBD2 (6 bases). The germline V gene has CDR1 SGDLS and CDR2 YYNGEE. Deletions cut 1 base from V and 3 bases from J, with 15 bases between. The CDR3 has 16 residues. CDR3 nucleotide sequence: TGTGCCAGCAGCGTATCCCAGGGACTTTCAACAGATACGCAGTATTTT. It yields the protein CASSVSQGLSTDTQYF.

The chain recombines TRBV7-3 with TRBJ2-2; TRBD1 matches at 7 bases. The CDR3 consists of 16 residues. V was clipped by 2 bases and J by 5 bases; unmatched bases: 8. In germline, CDR1 is SGHTA, CDR2 FQGTGA. The CDR3 bases are TGTGCCAGCAGCTTACCGTCGACAGGGCAAACCGGGGAGCTGTTTTTT. It codes for CASSLPSTGQTGELFF.

The chain has TRBV6-2 or TRBV6-3 and TRBJ1-5, with D possibly TRBD1 on 6 matching bases. The CDR3 loop spans 16 amino acids. Per the germline V gene, CDR1 is MNHEY and CDR2 is SVGEGT. V lost 5 bases and J 4 bases, leaving 18 bases between the germline ends. The CDR3 loop is CASSGSTTGPNQPQHF. The CDR3 nucleotides are TGTGCCAGCAGTGGCTCCACAACAGGGCCAAATCAGCCCCAGCATTTT.

The V gene is TRBV9, the J gene TRBJ2-5, with 11 nucleotides matching TRBD2. After removal of 0 bases from V and 5 bases from J, the junction contained 3 bases not matched to a gene. CDR3 length: 15 residues. Germline loops: CDR1 SGDLS, CDR2 YYNGEE. The CDR3 DNA reads TGTGCCAGCAGCGTAGGACTAGCGGGAAGGGAGACCCAGTACTTC. It is translated as CASSVGLAGRETQYF.

The genes are TRBV4-2 and TRBJ2-3; tentatively, D is TRBD1 (8 bases). Trimming stripped 4 bases from V and 4 bases from J, with 24 bases between. The V gene's germline CDR1 is LGHNA and CDR2 YNFKEQ. This CDR3 comprises 18 residues. The CDR3 DNA is TGTGCCAGCAGCCTGCAACGTACAGGGGGGGGTAGGGCAGATACGCAGTATTTT. It is translated as CASSLQRTGGGRADTQYF.